These T cell receptor beta chains were read from a single sample in a study of cytomegalovirus exposure and HLA in healthy donors. Sequencing used immunoSEQ multiplex PCR; TCRdb keeps in-frame clones, though not all of them. Seen here are approximately 170,000 clones, almost 80% observed once, and the top ten hold about 9.7%. Specimen: PBMCs. Every receptor here comes from a man aged 18 to 29 in good health and CMV-seropositive. The CDR3 runs from the conserved cysteine through the conserved F or W. A D gene is named only where the DNA matches it firmly. Size tells how often a clone was seen (once, few, many) or the class of an expanded clone, and some rows leave it out.

j_call | v_call | clone_size | d_call | cdr3_aa | cdr3_nt
TRBJ2-7 | TRBV29-1 | - | TRBD1 | CSAIGTGSYEQYF | TGCAGCGCCATAGGGACAGGATCTTACGAGCAGTACTTC
TRBJ2-7 | TRBV6-5 | - | TRBD1 | CASSLRDSSYEQYF | TGTGCCAGCAGCCTCCGGGACAGTTCCTACGAGCAGTACTTC
TRBJ2-2 | TRBV9 | once | - | CASSGDRSITGELFF | TGTGCCAGCAGCGGCGACAGGTCCATCACCGGGGAGCTGTTTTTT
TRBJ2-1 | TRBV15 | - | TRBD1 | CATRTGTFGNEQFF | TGTGCCACCAGGACAGGGACGTTCGGGAATGAGCAGTTCTTC
TRBJ2-6 | TRBV11-2 | - | - | CASSLFNSGANVLTF | TGTGCCAGCAGCCTGTTTAACTCTGGGGCCAACGTCCTGACTTTC
TRBJ1-4 | TRBV9 | - | TRBD1 | CASSGPGTGVEKLFF | TGTGCCAGCAGCGGGCCAGGGACAGGGGTTGAAAAACTGTTTTTT
TRBJ2-1 | TRBV27 | - | - | CATARFGSTYGGIVHEQFF | TGTGCCACCGCGCGGTTCGGGAGCACATATGGGGGTATAGTCCATGAGCAGTTCTTC
TRBJ2-7 | TRBV5-4 | - | - | CASSPQGGSYEQYF | TGTGCCAGCAGCCCCCAGGGCGGTTCCTACGAGCAGTACTTC
TRBJ2-3 | TRBV4-1 | - | TRBD1 | CASSLQGTADTQYF | TGCGCCAGCAGCCTGCAGGGGACAGCAGATACGCAGTATTTT
TRBJ2-7 | TRBV5-6 | few | - | CASSLTHTPLEQYF | TGTGCCAGCAGCTTGACACACACCCCCTTGGAGCAGTACTTC
TRBJ1-1 | TRBV5-4 | once | TRBD1 | CASSTTGTAEAFF | TGTGCCAGCAGCACGACAGGGACGGCTGAAGCTTTCTTT
TRBJ2-7 | TRBV7-9 | - | TRBD1 | CASSPRQGSGYEQYF | TGTGCCAGCAGCCCTCGACAGGGAAGTGGCTACGAGCAGTACTTC
TRBJ2-2 | TRBV27 | - | TRBD2 | CASSKGLSGTRPGELFF | TGTGCCAGCAGCAAGGGACTCTCCGGGACTAGGCCCGGGGAGCTGTTTTTT
TRBJ2-2 | TRBV7-6 | - | - | CASSPRFNRAGELFF | TGTGCCAGCAGCCCCCGATTTAACAGGGCCGGGGAGCTGTTTTTT
TRBJ1-3 | TRBV27 | - | - | CASSFSPPGSGNTIYF | TGTGCCAGCAGTTTTAGTCCTCCAGGCTCTGGAAACACCATATATTTT
TRBJ2-1 | TRBV19 | - | TRBD1 | CASSTGVTYNEQFF | TGTGCCAGCTCGACAGGGGTCACTTACAATGAGCAGTTCTTC